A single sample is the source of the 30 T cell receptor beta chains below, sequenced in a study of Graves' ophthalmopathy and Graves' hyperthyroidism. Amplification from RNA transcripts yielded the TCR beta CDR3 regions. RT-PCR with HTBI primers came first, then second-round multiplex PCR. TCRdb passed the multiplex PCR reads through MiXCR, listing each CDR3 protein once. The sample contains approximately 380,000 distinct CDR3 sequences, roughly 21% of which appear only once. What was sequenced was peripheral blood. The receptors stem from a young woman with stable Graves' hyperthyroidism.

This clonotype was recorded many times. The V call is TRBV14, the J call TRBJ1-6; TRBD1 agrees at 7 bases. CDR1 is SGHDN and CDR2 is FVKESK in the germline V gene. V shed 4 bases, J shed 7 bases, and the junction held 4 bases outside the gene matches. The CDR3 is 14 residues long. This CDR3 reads CASSPRTGNSPLHF. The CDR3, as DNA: TGTGCCAGCAGCCCGCGGACAGGAAATTCACCCCTCCACTTT.

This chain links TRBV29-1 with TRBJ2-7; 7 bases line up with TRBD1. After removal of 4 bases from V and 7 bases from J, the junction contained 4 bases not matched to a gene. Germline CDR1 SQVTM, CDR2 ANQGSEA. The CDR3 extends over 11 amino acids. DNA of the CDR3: TGCAGCGTTGTGGACAGGAGGGAGCAGTACTTC. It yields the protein CSVVDRREQYF.

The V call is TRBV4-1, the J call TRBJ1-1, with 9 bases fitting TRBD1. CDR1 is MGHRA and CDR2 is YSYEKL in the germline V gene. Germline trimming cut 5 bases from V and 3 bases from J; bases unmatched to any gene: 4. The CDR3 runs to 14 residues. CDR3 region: CASSVGTGHTEAFF. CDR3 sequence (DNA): TGCGCCAGCAGCGTCGGGACAGGGCACACTGAAGCTTTCTTT.

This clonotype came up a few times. CDR3 nucleotides: TGTGCCAGCAGTGTGACTAGCGGGAGATCAAAGACCCAGTACTTC. Its protein is CASSVTSGRSKTQYF. This rearrangement joins TRBV6-1 to TRBJ2-5; 12 nucleotides agree with TRBD2. CDR1 and CDR2 from the germline V gene are MNHNS and SASEGT. This CDR3 is 15 amino acids long. Trimming removed 4 bases from V and 6 bases from J; junction bases left unmatched: 6.

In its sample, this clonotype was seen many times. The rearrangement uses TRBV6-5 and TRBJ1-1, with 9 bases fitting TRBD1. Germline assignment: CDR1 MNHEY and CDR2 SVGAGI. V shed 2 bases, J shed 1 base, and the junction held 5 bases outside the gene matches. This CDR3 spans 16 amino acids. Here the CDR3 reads CASSYVGQGTNTEAFF. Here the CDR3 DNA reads TGTGCCAGCAGTTACGTCGGACAGGGGACGAACACTGAAGCTTTCTTT.

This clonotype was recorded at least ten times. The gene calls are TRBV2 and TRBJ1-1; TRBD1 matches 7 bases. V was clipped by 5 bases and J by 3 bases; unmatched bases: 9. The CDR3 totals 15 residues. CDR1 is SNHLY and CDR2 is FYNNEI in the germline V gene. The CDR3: CASSIYRGRDTEAFF. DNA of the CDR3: TGTGCCAGCAGTATCTACAGGGGCAGGGACACTGAAGCTTTCTTT. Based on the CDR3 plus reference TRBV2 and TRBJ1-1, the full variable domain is EPEVTQTPSHQVTQMGQEVILRCVPISNHLYFYWYRQILGQKVEFLVSFYNNEISEKSEIFDDQFSVERPDGSNFTLKIRSTKLEDSAMYFCASSIYRGRDTEAFFGQGTRLTVV.

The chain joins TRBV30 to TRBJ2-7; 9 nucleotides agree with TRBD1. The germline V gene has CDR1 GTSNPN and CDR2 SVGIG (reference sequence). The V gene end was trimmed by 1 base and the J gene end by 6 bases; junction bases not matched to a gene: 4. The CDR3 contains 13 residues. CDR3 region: CAWSGTGDGEQYF. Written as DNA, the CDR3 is TGTGCCTGGAGTGGGACAGGGGATGGCGAGCAGTACTTC.

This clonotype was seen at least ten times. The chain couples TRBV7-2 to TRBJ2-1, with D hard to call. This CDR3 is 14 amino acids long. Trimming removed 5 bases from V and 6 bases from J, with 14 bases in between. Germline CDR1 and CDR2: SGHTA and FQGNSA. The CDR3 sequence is CASSRRPSLNEQFF. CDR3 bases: TGTGCCAGCAGCCGTCGTCCGTCGCTCAATGAGCAGTTCTTC. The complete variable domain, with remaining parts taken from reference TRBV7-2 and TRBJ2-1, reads GAGVSQSPSNKVTEKGKDVELRCDPISGHTALYWYRQSLGQGLEFLIYFQGNSAPDKSGLPSDRFSAERTGGSVSTLTIQRTQQEDSAVYLCASSRRPSLNEQFFGPGTRLTVL.

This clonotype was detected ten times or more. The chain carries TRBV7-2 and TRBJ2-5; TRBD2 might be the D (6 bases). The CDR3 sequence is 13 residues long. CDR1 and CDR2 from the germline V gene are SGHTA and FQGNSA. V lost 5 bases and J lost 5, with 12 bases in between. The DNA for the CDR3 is TGTGCCAGCAGCCCACTACGGGGGGAGACCCAGTACTTC. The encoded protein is CASSPLRGETQYF. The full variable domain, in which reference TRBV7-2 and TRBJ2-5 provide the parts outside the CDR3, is GAGVSQSPSNKVTEKGKDVELRCDPISGHTALYWYRQSLGQGLEFLIYFQGNSAPDKSGLPSDRFSAERTGGSVSTLTIQRTQQEDSAVYLCASSPLRGETQYFGPGTRLLVL.

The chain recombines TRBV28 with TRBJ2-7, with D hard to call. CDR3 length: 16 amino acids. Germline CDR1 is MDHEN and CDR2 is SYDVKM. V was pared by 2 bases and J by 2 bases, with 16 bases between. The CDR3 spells CASSLPLKEYTYEQYF. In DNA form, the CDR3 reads TGTGCCAGCAGTTTACCTCTCAAGGAATACACCTACGAGCAGTACTTC.

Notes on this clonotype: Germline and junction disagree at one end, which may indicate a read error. The CDR3 DNA follows: TGTGTCAGCAGCCGTAGGGTAATGAACACTGAAGCTTTCTTT. Its translation: CVSSRRVMNTEAFF. The chain joins TRBV3-1 to TRBJ1-1; no reliable D call. This CDR3 is 14 amino acids long. CDR1 is LGHDT and CDR2 is YNNKEL in the germline V gene (reference sequence).

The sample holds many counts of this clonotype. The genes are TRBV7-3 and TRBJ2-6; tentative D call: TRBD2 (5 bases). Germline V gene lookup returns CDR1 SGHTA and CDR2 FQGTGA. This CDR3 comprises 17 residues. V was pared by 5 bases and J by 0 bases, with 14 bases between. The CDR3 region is CASSPSGSGSGANVLTF. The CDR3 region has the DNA TGTGCCAGCAGCCCCTCGGGGTCTGGCTCTGGGGCCAACGTCCTGACTTTC.

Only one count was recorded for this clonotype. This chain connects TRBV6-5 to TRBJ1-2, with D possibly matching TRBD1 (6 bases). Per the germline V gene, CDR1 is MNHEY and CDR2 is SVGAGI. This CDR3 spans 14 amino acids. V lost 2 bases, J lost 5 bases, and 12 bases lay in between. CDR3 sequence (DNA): TGTGCCAGCAGTTACGACAGGAAATCATATGGCTACACCTTC. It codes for CASSYDRKSYGYTF.

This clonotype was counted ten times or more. The CDR3 region is CASSEHKPGTGLLETQYF. The CDR3 nucleotides read TGTGCCAGCAGTGAACACAAACCCGGGACAGGCCTTTTAGAGACCCAGTACTTC. This chain connects TRBV25-1 to TRBJ2-5; 8 bases match TRBD1. CDR1 MGHDK and CDR2 SYGVNS come from the germline V gene. Germline trimming cut 2 bases from V and 4 bases from J; bases unmatched to any gene: 15. The length of the CDR3 is 18 residues.

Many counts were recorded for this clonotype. CDR3 residues: CSARDTDQETQYF. CDR3 in DNA: TGCAGTGCTAGAGATACAGACCAAGAGACCCAGTACTTC. The chain links TRBV20-1 to TRBJ2-5; unclear D gene. The CDR3 is 13 residues long. In germline, CDR1 is DFQATT, CDR2 SNEGSKA (reference sequence). V was clipped by 0 bases and J by 0 bases, with 5 bases between them.

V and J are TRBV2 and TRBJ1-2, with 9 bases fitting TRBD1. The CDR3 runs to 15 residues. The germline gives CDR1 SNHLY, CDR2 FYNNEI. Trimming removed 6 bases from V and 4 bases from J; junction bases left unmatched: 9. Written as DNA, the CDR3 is TGTGCCAGCAGGGGTCTAACAGGGGGCGGCTATGGCTACACCTTC. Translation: CASRGLTGGGYGYTF.

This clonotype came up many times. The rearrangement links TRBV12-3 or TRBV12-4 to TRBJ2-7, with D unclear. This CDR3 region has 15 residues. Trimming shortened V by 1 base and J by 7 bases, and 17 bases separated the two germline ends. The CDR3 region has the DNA TGTGCCAGCAGTTTAGGTGGGCAGTACCGGCGGGAGCAGTACTTC. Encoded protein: CASSLGGQYRREQYF.

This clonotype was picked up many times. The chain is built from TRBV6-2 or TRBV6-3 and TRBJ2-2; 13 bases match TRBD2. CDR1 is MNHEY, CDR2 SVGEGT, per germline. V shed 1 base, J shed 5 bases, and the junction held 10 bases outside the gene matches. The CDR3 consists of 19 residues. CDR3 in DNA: TGTGCCAGCAGTTACTATTCTGGAGGACTAGCGGGAGAAACCGGGGAGCTGTTTTTT. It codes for CASSYYSGGLAGETGELFF.

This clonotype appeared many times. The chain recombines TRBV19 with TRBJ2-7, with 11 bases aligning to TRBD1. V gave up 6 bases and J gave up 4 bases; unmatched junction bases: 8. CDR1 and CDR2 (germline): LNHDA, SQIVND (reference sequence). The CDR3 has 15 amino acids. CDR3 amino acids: CASRDSGTGGYEQYF. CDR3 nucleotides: TGTGCCAGTAGAGACTCCGGGACAGGGGGATACGAGCAGTACTTC.

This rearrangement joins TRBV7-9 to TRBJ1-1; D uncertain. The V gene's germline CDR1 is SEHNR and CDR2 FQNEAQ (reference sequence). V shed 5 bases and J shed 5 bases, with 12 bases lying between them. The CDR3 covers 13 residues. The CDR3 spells CASSPLMGTEAFF. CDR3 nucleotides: TGTGCCAGCAGCCCCCTAATGGGGACTGAAGCTTTCTTT.

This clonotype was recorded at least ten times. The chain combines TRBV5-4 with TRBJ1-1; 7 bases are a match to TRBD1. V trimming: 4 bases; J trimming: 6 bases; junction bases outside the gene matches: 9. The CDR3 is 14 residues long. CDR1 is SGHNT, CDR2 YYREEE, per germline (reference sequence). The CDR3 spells CASSRPDRAAEAFF. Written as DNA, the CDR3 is TGTGCCAGCAGCCGACCCGACAGGGCGGCTGAAGCTTTCTTT.

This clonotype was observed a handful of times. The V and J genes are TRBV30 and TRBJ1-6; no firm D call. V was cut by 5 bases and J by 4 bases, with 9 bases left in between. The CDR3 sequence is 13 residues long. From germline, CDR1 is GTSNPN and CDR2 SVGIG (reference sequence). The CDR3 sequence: CAWLGQYNSPLHF. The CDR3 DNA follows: TGTGCCTGGCTTGGGCAGTATAATTCACCCCTCCACTTT.

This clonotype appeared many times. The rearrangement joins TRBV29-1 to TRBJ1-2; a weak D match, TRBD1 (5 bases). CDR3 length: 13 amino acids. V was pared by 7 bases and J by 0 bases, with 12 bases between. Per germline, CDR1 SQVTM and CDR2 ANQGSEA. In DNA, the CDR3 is TGCAGCGCTACGGGGGAAACTAACTATGGCTACACCTTC. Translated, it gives CSATGETNYGYTF.

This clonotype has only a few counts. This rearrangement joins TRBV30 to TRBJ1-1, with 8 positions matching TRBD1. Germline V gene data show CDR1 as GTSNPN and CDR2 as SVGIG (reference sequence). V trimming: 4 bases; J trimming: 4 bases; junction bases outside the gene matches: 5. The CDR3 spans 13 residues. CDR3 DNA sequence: TGTGCCTGGAATTCCGACAGGGGCACTGAAGCTTTCTTT. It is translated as CAWNSDRGTEAFF.

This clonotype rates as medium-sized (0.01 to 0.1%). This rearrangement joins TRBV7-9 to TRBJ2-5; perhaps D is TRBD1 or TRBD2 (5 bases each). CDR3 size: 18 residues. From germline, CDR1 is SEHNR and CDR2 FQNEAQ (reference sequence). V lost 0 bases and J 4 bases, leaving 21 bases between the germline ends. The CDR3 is CASSLARSWGTGPETQYF. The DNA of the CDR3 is TGTGCCAGCAGCTTAGCGCGGAGTTGGGGGACGGGACCAGAGACCCAGTACTTC.

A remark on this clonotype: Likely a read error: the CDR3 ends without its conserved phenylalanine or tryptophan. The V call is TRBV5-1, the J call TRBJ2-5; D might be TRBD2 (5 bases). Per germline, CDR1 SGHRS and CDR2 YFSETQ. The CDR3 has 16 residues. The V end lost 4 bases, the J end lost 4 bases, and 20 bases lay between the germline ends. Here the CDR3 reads CASSPRGAAMRETQYS. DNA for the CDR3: TGCGCCAGCAGCCCCCGGGGAGCGGCTATGAGAGAGACCCAGTACTCC.

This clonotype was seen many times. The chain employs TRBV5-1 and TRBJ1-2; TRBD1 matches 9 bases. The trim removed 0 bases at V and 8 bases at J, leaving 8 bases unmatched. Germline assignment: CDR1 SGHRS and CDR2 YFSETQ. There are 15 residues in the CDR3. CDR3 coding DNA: TGCGCCAGCAGCTTGGCCGGGGACAGGGCTCGCGGCTACACCTTC. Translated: CASSLAGDRARGYTF. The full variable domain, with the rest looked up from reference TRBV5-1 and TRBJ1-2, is KAGVTQTPRYLIKTRGQQVTLSCSPISGHRSVSWYQQTPGQGLQFLFEYFSETQRNKGNFPGRFSGRQFSNSRSEMNVSTLELGDSALYLCASSLAGDRARGYTFGSGTRLTVV.

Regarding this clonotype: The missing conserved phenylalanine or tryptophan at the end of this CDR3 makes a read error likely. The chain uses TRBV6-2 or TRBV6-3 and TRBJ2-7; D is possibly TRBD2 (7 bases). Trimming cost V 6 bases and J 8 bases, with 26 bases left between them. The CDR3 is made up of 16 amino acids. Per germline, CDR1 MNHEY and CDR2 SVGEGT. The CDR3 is CASSPHRVRGLSKQYL. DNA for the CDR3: TGTGCCAGCAGCCCCCACCGGGTCAGGGGACTATCTAAGCAGTACCTC.

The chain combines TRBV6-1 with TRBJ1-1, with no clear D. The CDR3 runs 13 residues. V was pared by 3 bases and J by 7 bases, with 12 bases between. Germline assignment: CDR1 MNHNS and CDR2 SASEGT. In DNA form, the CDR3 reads TGTGCCAGCAGTGACGGGCCATGGGGTGAAGCTTTCTTT. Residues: CASSDGPWGEAFF.

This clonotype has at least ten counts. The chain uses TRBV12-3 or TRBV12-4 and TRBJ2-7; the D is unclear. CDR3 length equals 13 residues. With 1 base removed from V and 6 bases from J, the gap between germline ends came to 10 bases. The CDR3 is CASSLEASLEQYF. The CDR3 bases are TGTGCCAGCAGTTTAGAAGCTAGTCTCGAGCAGTACTTC.